This T cell receptor beta chain was observed in a study of CD8+ T cells in alopecia areata. As for treatment: oral pan-JAK inhibitor, 5-10 mg twice daily. RNA extraction and reverse transcription yielded cDNA as sequencing template. The assay was immunoSEQ multiplex PCR, and TCRdb's table has in-frame clones only and misses some. The table lists 130,000 or so clones, roughly nine tenths of them singletons, with approximately 13% in the top ten. This clone was recorded a few times. This clonotype was sampled from a human donor with alopecia areata. The sample in question was CD8+ T cells sorted from blood, obtained at week 4, from a patient treated with tofacitinib.

The CDR3 DNA is TGTGCCAGCAGCGGAGGGACAGGGGGCATCGAGCAGTACTTC. It is translated as CASSGGTGGIEQYF. The gene calls are TRBV7-9 and TRBJ2-7; 12 positions agree with TRBD1. V lost 5 bases to trimming and J lost 6 bases; unmatched junction nucleotides: 5. The CDR3 spans 14 residues. Germline V gene sequence: CDR1 SEHNR, CDR2 FQNEAQ (reference sequence).